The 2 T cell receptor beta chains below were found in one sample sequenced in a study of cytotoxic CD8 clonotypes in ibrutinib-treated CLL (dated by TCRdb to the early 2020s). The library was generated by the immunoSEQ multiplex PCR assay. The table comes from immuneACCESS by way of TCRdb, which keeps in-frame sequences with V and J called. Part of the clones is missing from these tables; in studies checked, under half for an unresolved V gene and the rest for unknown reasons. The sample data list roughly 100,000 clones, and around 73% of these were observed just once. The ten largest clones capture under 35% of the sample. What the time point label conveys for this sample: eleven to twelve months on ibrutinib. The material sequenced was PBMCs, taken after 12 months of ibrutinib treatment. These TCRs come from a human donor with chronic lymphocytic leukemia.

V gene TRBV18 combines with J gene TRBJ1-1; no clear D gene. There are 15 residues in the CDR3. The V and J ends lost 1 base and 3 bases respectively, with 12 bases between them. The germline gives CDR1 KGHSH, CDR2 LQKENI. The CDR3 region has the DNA TGTGCCAGCTCACCACGAAGGGTAGTGGACACTGAAGCTTTCTTT. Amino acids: CASSPRRVVDTEAFF.

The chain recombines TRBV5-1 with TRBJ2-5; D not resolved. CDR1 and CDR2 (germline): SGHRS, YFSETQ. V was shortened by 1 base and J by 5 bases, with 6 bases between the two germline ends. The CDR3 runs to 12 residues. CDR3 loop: CASSLNAETQYF. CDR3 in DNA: TGCGCCAGCAGCTTGAATGCCGAGACCCAGTACTTC.